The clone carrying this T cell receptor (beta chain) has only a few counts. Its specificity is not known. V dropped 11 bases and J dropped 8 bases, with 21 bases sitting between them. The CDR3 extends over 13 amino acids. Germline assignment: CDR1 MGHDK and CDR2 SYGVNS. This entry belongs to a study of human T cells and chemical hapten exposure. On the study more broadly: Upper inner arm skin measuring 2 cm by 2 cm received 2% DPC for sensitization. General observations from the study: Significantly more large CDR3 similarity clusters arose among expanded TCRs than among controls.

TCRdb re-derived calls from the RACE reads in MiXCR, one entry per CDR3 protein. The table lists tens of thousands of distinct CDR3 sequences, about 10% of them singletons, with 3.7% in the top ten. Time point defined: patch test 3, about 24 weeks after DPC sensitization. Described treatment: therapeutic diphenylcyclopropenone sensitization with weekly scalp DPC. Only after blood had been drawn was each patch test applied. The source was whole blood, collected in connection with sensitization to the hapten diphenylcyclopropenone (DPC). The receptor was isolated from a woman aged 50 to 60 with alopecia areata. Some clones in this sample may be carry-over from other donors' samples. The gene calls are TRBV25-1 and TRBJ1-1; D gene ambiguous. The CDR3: CACTLGGPAEAFF. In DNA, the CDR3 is TGTGCCTGCACTCTCGGCGGACCGGCGGAAGCTTTCTTT.